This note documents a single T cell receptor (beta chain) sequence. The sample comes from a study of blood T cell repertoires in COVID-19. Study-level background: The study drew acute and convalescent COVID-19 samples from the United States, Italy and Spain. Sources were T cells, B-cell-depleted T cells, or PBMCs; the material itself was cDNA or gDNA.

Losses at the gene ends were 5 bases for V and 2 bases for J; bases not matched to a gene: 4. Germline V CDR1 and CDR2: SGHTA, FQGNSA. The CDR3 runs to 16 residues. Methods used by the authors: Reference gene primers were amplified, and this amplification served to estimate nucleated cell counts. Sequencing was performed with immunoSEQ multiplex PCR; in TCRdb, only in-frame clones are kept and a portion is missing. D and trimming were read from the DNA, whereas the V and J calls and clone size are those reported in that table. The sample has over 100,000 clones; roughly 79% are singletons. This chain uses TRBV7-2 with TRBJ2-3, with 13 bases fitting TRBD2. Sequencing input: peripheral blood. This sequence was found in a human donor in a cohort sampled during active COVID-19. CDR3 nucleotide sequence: TGTGCCAGCAGCCCACTAGCGGGAGGGATCACAGATACGCAGTATTTT. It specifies CASSPLAGGITDTQYF.